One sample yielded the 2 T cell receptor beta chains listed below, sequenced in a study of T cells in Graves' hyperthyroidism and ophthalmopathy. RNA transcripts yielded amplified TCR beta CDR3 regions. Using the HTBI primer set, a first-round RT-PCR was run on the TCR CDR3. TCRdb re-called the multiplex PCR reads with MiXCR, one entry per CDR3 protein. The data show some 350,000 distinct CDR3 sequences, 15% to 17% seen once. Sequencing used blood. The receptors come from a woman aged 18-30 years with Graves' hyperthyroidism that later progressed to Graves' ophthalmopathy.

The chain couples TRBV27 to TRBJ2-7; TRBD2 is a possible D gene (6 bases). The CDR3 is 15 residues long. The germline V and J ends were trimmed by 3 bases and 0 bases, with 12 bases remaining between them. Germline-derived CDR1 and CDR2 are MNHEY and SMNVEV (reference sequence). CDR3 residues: CASSFGGPDSYEQYF. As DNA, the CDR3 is TGTGCCAGCAGTTTTGGAGGGCCAGACTCCTACGAGCAGTACTTC.

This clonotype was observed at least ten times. DNA of the CDR3: TGTGCCAGCAGCTTAGTGGGGGGAGGGGCCTACGAGCAGTACTTC. Translated, it gives CASSLVGGGAYEQYF. The rearrangement joins TRBV11-2 to TRBJ2-7; 7 nucleotides agree with TRBD2. The CDR3 spans 15 residues. Germline lookup yields CDR1 SGHAT and CDR2 FQNNGV. V lost 1 base to trimming and J lost 2 bases; unmatched junction nucleotides: 5.